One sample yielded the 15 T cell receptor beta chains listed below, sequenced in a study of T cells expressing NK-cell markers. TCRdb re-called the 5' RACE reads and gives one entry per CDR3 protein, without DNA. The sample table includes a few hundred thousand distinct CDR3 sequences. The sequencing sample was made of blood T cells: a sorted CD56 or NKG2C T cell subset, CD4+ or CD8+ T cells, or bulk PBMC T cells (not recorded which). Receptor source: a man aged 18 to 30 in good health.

CDR3 in amino acids: CACVENTEAFF. The chain is built from TRBV27 and TRBJ1-1. Germline lookup yields CDR1 MNHEY and CDR2 SMNVEV (reference sequence). CDR3 length equals 11 residues.

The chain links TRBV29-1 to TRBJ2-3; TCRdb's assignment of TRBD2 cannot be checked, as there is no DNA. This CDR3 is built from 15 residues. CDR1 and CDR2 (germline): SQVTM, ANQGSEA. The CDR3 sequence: CSVLTSGISTDTQYF.

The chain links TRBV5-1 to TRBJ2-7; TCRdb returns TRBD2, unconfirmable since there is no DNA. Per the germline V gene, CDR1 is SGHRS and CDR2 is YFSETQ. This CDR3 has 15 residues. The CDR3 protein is CASSLKAGGTVEQYF.

CDR3 in amino acids: CASSLIGGGTYEQYF. The chain joins TRBV7-2 to TRBJ2-7; TCRdb selects TRBD1, and the lack of DNA leaves this call unchecked. The CDR3 covers 15 residues. From germline, CDR1 is SGHTA and CDR2 FQGNSA.

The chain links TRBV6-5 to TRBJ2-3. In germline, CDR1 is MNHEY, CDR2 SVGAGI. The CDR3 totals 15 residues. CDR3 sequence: CASSYSQARADTQYF.

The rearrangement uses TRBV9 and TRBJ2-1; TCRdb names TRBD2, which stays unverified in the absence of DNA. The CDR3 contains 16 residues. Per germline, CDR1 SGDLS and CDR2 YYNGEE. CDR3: CASSETGLAGTREQFF.

This chain's CDR3 is CASRPPGQTFPTQYF. The V call is TRBV12-3 or TRBV12-4, the J call TRBJ2-3; TCRdb's D gene call, TRBD1, goes unchecked for lack of DNA. The CDR3 has 15 amino acids.

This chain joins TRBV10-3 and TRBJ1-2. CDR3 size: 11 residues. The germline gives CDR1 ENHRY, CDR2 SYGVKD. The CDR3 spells CAISNSYGYTF.

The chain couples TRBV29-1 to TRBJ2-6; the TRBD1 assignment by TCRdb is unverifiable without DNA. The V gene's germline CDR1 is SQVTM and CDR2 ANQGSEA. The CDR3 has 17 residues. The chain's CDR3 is CSVSGTGPSSGANVLTF.

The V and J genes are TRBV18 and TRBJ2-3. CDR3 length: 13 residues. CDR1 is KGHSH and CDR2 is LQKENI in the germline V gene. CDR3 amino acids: CASSPTVPDTQYF.

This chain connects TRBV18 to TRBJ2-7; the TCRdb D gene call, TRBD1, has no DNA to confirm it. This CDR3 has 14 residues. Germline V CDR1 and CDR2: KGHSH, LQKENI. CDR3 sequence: CASSPLDKYYEQYF.

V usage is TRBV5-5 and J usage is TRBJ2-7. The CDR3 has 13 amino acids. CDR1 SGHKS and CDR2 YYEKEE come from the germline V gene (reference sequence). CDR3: CASSLLSSYEQYF.

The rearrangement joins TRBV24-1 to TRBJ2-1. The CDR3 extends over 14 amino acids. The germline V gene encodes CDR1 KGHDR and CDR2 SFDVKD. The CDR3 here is CATSDFRSYNEQFF.

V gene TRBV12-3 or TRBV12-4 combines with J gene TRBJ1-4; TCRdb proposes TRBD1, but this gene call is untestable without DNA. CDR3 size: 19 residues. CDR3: CASSFGWDRARGNNEKLFF.

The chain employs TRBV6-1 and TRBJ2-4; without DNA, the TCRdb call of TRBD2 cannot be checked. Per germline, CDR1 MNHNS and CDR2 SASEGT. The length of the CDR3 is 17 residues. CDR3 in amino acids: CASSKGSLAGAKNIQYF.